This record concerns one T cell receptor (beta chain) sequence. This clone has only a few counts. Its antigen remains undetermined. Base quality data are lacking; no much larger clone is found one base away. The data were obtained in a study of T cells in localized non-small cell lung cancer (dated by TCRdb to about 2020). Regarding the research as a whole: Comparing tumors with uninvolved tumor-adjacent lungs, the study looked at the T cell repertoires of fewer than 250 patients with early-stage NSCLC. The cohort consisted of 236 treatment-naive NSCLC patients whose localized lung tumors had been resected. Of the NSCLC patients, fewer than 150 were male and around 99 were female, and the mean age was approximately 69 years. General findings and caveats noted by the study authors: A median of about 53 of the top 100 tumor clones were detected in paired uninvolved adjacent lung, and some 28 of these tumor clones were also found among the top 100 clones of the paired uninvolved adjacent lung. Uninvolved tumor-adjacent lung showed the highest T cell clonality, higher than tumor, which suggests more focused antigenic responses in the adjacent lung. Because the study design was exploratory, TCR variables were selected using unadjusted p-values without false-discovery rate correction. Because multi-region sequencing of the tumors was not done, intratumor heterogeneity could not be ruled out. Longer overall survival was associated with higher blood T cell density, whereas shorter survival was associated with higher adjacent-lung clonality.

At diagnosis, peripheral blood, uninvolved tumor-adjacent lung and tumor were collected and were preserved as a mix of fresh-frozen and FFPE material. For TCR repertoire profiling, the blood samples were analyzed as peripheral blood mononuclear cells. The immunoSEQ Assay was used to sequence TCR beta CDR3 regions from DNA. The authors' pipeline ran thus. To compute T cell density, TCR beta template counts were normalized to usable DNA, which was estimated by amplifying housekeeping genes. Richness was estimated using the preseqR package, with extrapolation to 400,000 templates for PBMC samples and to 120,000 templates for tissue samples. Clonality was taken to be one minus Pielou's evenness. Tissue-enriched TCRs were identified through differential abundance testing performed on productive amino-acid clonotypes, with a minimum total count of 5 and an alpha of 0.1. The Jaccard Index and the Morisita Overlap Index were used to measure repertoire overlap between compartments. GLIPH grouped TCR beta CDR3s together with public tetramer-defined viral CDR3s, and a viral motif had to include at least three viral sequences and also show V-gene enrichment. As stored in TCRdb, this immuneACCESS dataset retains in-frame rearrangements with V and J assigned. A fraction of the clones does not appear; measured against another copy, unresolved V genes explain less than half of the discrepancy, and the remainder lacks a known reason. That table gives V, J and clone size, and the DNA gave D and trimming. The sample contains tens of thousands of clones, under 95% of them found a single time. Of the sample, 28% falls within the top ten clones.

This receptor was taken from an older female donor with stage I lung adenocarcinoma. The starting material was peripheral blood, obtained before any cancer treatment.

For the CDR3, the sequence is CASSPKKIRYEQYF. In nucleotides, the sequence is TGTGCCAGCAGCCCCAAGAAGATCCGTTACGAGCAGTACTTC. The chain is encoded by TRBV6-5 joined to TRBJ2-7; a confident D gene designation cannot be given. V is pared back by 6 bases and J by 4 bases, with 16 bases lying between the germline termini. CDR1 and CDR2 are read off the germline V gene as MNHEY and SVGAGI. Counted from cysteine to phenylalanine, this CDR3 has 14 amino acids. Here the CDR3 DNA is all that survives: 42 bases in frame from base 1.